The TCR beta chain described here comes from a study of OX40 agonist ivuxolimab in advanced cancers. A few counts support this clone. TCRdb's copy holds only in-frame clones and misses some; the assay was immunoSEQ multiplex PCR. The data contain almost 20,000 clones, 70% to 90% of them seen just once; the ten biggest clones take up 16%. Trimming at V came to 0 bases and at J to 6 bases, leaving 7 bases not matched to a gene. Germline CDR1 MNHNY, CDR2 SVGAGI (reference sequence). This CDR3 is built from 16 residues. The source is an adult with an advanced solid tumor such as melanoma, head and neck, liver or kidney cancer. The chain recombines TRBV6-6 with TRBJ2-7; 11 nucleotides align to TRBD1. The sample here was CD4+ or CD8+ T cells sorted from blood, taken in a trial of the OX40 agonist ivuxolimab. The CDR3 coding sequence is TGTGCCAGCAGTTACTCGATCCCCGGGACAGGGGGCGAGCAGTACTTC. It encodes CASSYSIPGTGGEQYF.